Detailed here is one TCR beta chain. Its antigen is currently unknown. V gave up 0 bases and J gave up 3 bases, with 15 bases separating them. CDR3 length: 16 residues. The germline gives CDR1 LGHDT, CDR2 YNNKEL (reference sequence). RNA transcripts yielded amplified TCR beta CDR3 regions. Second-round multiplex PCR came after first-round RT-PCR with HTBI primers. MiXCR was run by TCRdb on the multiplex PCR reads, yielding one entry per CDR3 protein. The sample lists roughly 220,000 distinct CDR3 sequences, around 50% occurring once. The entry originates in a study of Graves' ophthalmopathy and Graves' hyperthyroidism. Points from the study as a whole: The model achieved approximately 71% sensitivity and 72.22% specificity for ophthalmopathy progression. Blood also held most thyroid clonotypes expanded above 0.001 frequency.

Diagnostic conclusions were grounded in clinical symptoms, serum thyroxine, TRAb, thyroid ultrasound and orbital computed tomography. This TCR was recovered from an adult man with Graves' ophthalmopathy. The chain is built from TRBV3-1 and TRBJ2-7; maybe TRBD1 (5 bases). Material: peripheral blood. The chain's CDR3 is CASSQEGHSSLYEQYF. CDR3 DNA sequence: TGTGCCAGCAGCCAAGAAGGACACTCCAGTCTCTACGAGCAGTACTTC.